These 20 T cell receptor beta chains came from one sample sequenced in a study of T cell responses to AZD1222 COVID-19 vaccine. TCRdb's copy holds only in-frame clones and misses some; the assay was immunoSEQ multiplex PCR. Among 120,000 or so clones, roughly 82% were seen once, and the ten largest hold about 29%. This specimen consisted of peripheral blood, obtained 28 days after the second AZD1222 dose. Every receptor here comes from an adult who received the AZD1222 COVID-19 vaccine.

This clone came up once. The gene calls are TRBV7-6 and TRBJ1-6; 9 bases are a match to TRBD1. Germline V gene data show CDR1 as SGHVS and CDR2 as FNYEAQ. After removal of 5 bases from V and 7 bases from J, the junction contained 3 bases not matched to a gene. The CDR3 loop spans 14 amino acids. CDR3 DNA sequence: TGTGCCAGCAGCATCACAGGGGGCAATTCACCCCTCCACTTT. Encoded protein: CASSITGGNSPLHF.

DNA for the CDR3: TGCGCCAGCAGCTTGAAGGGGTACGAGCAGTACTTC. Residues: CASSLKGYEQYF. This chain uses TRBV5-1 with TRBJ2-7, with D tentatively TRBD1 (5 bases). Germline V gives CDR1 SGHRS, CDR2 YFSETQ. Trimming left V 1 base short and J 4 bases short, with 6 bases between. The CDR3 sequence is 12 residues long.

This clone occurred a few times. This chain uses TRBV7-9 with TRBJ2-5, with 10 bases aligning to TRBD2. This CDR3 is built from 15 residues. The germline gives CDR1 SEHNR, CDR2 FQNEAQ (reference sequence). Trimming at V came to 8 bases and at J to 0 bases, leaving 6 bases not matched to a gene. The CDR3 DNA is TGTGCCAGCTCGGGACTAGCGAGGTACCAAGAGACCCAGTACTTC. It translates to CASSGLARYQETQYF.

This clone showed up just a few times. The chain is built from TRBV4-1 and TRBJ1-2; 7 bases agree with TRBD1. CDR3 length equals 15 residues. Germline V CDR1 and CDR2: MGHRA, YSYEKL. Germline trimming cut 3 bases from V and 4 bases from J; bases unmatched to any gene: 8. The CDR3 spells CASSQKDRILYGYTF. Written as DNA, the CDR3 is TGCGCCAGCAGCCAGAAGGACAGGATCCTCTATGGCTACACCTTC.

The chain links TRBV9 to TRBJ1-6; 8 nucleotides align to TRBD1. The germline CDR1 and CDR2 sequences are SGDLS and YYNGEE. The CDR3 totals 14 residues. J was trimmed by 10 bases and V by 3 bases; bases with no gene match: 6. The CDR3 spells CASSALRGPSPLHF. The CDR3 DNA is TGTGCCAGCAGCGCCCTCAGGGGGCCGTCACCCCTCCACTTT.

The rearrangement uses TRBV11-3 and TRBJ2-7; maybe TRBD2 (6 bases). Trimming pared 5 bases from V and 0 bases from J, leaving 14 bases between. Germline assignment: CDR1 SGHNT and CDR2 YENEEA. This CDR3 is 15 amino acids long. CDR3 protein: CASSLSWGDSYEQYF. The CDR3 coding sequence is TGTGCCAGCAGCCTCAGCTGGGGGGACTCCTACGAGCAGTACTTC.

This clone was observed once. Written as DNA, the CDR3 is TGTGCCAGCAAGCCAGGGACTCGCTCTGGAAACACCATATATTTT. Its translation: CASKPGTRSGNTIYF. The V call is TRBV27, the J call TRBJ1-3; a weak D match, TRBD1 (5 bases). Germline-derived CDR1 and CDR2 are MNHEY and SMNVEV (reference sequence). Trimming left V 7 bases short and J 0 bases short, with 13 bases between. This CDR3 has 15 amino acids.

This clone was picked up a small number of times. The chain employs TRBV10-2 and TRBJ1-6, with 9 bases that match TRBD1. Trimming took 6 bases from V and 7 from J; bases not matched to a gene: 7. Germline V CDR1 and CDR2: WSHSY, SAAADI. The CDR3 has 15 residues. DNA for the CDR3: TGCGCCAGCAGGGACAGGGGCGAAGGGAATTCACCCCTCCACTTT. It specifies CASRDRGEGNSPLHF.

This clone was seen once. CDR3 coding DNA: TGTGCCAGCAGCTTAGATTGGGGGGACTATGGCTACACCTTC. As protein: CASSLDWGDYGYTF. The chain combines TRBV7-2 with TRBJ1-2; possibly TRBD1 for D (5 bases). This CDR3 is 14 amino acids long. V lost 1 base, J lost 3 bases, and 9 bases lay in between. Germline V gives CDR1 SGHTA, CDR2 FQGNSA.

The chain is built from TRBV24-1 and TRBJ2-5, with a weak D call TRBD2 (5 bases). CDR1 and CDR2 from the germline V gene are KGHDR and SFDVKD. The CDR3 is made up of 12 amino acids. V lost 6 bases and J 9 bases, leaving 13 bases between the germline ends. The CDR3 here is CATSYSTGAQYF. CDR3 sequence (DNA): TGTGCCACCAGTTATTCAACCGGGGCCCAGTACTTC.

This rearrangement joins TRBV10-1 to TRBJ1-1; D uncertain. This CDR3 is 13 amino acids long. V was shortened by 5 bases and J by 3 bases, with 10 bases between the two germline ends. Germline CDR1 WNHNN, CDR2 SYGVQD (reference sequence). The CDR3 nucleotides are TGCGCCAGCAGTCCCGACACGTACACTGAAGCTTTCTTT. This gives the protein CASSPDTYTEAFF.

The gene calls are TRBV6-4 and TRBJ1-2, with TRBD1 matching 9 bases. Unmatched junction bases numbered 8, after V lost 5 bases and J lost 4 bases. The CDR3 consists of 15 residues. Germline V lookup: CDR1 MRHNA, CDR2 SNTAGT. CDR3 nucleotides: TGTGCCAGCAGTCCCCAGGGACAGGGAGGCTATGGCTACACCTTC. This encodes CASSPQGQGGYGYTF.

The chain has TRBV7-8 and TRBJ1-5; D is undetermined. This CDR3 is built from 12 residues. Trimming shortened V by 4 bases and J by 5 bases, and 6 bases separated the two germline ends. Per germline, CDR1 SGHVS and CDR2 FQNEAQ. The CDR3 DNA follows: TGTGCCAGCAGCTCCCCGGATCAGCCCCAGCATTTT. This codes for CASSSPDQPQHF.

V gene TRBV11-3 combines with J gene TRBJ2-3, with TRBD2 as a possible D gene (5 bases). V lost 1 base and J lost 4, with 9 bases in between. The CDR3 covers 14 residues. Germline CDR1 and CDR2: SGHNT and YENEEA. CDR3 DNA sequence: TGTGCCAGCAGCTTAGGGGCTAGCTCAGATACGCAGTATTTT. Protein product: CASSLGASSDTQYF. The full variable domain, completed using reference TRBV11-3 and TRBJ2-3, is EAGVVQSPRYKIIEKKQPVAFWCNPISGHNTLYWYLQNLGQGPELLIRYENEEAVDDSQLPKDRFSAERLKGVDSTLKIQPAELGDSAVYLCASSLGASSDTQYFGPGTRLTVL.

CDR3 sequence (DNA): TGTGCCAGCAGTTTGGTGCTTATAAGCCCCTACGAGCAGTACTTC. This gives the protein CASSLVLISPYEQYF. The chain combines TRBV27 with TRBJ2-7, with D hard to call. The CDR3 extends over 15 amino acids. The V gene's germline CDR1 is MNHEY and CDR2 SMNVEV (reference sequence). The V end was cut by 3 bases, the J end by 2 bases, with 14 bases between.

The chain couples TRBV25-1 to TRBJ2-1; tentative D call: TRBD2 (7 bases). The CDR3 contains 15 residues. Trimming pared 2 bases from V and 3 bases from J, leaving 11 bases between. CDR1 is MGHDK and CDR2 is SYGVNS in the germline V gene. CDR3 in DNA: TGTGCCAGCAGTGAAGAGGGGGGGGGCTACAATGAGCAGTTCTTC. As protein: CASSEEGGGYNEQFF.

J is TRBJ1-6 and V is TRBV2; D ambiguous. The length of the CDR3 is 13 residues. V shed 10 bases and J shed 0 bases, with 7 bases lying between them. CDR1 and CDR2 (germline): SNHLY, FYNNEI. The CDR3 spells CATMYSYNSPLHF. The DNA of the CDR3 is TGTGCCACAATGTACTCCTATAATTCACCCCTCCACTTT.

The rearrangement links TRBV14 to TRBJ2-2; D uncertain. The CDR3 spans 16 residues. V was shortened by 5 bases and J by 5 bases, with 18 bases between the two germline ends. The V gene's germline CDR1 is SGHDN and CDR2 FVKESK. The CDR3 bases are TGTGCCAGCAGCACTCTCTCAGGAATGGGAACCGGGGAGCTGTTTTTT. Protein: CASSTLSGMGTGELFF.

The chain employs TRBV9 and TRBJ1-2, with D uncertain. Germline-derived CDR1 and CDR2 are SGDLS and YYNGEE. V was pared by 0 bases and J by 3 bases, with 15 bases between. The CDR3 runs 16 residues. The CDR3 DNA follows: TGTGCCAGCAGCGTAGCTATGGGTGGTCGTTACTATGGCTACACCTTC. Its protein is CASSVAMGGRYYGYTF.

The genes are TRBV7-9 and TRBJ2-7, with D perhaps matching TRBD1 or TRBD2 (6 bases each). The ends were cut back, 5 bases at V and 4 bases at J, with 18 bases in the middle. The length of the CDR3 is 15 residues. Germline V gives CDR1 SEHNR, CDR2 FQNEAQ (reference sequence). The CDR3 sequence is CASSPTWGDIYEQYF. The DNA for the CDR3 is TGTGCCAGCAGCCCTACCTGGGGGGACATATACGAGCAGTACTTC. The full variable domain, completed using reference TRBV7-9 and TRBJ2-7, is DTGVSQNPRHKITKRGQNVTFRCDPISEHNRLYWYRQTLGQGPEFLTYFQNEAQLEKSRLLSDRFSAERPKGSFSTLEIQRTEQGDSAMYLCASSPTWGDIYEQYFGPGTRLTVT.